This note documents a single TCR beta chain sequence. The germline CDR1 and CDR2 sequences are KGHSH and LQKENI. The V and J ends lost 6 bases and 2 bases respectively, with 14 bases between them. The CDR3 loop spans 16 amino acids. This record belongs to a study of blood T cell repertoires in COVID-19. Study at large: Samples came from the United States, Italy and Spain, spanning acute and convalescent COVID-19. From T cells, B-cell-depleted T cells, or PBMCs came the material, which was cDNA or gDNA.

Method: immunoSEQ multiplex PCR; TCRdb's copy keeps in-frame clones and lacks some. Of about 120,000 clones detected, 65% to 90% appear once; the ten largest clones hold roughly 11%. The gene calls are TRBV18 and TRBJ2-6, with D perhaps TRBD1 (6 bases). This receptor was taken from a man older than 75 with acute or convalescent COVID-19. The sequenced sample consisted of peripheral blood. The CDR3 spells CASSRDNLPGANVLTF. The CDR3 bases are TGTGCCAGCTCTCGGGACAATCTCCCTGGGGCCAACGTCCTGACTTTC. Filled out from reference TRBV18 and TRBJ2-6, the complete variable domain reads NAGVMQNPRHLVRRRGQEARLRCSPMKGHSHVYWYRQLPEEGLKFMVYLQKENIIDESGMPKERFSAEFPKEGPSILRIQQVVRGDSAAYFCASSRDNLPGANVLTFGAGSRLTVL.